This T cell receptor (beta chain) was identified during a study of T-cell reconstitution after alpha-beta-depleted transplantation in children. Notes on the study in general: From newly produced T cells came most of the T-cell counts and diversity one year after transplant. Recipient T cells and thymic progenitors that survived gave rise to the high TCRbeta diversity observed at day 60 in some patients. Reported findings indicate that, about two months after transplant, alpha-beta T cells came from several hundred expanded clones, which were derived from non-depleted graft cells.

Molecular barcoding with unique molecular identifiers was used for the TCRbeta library. Each CDR3 protein is one row after TCRdb ran MiXCR on the PCR reads. The sample includes more than 85,000 distinct CDR3 sequences, 7.5% to 9.5% of them seen just once. V gave up 4 bases and J gave up 7 bases, with 16 bases separating them. This CDR3 comprises 14 residues. Germline V gene lookup returns CDR1 LGHDT and CDR2 YNNKEL (reference sequence). Worth noting for this clonotype: Its specificity is unknown.

Specimen: PBMCs, collected before TCRalphabeta/CD19-depleted stem cell transplant. This chain connects TRBV3-1 to TRBJ1-1; D possibly corresponds to TRBD1 (6 bases). The receptor comes from a boy between 2 and 15 years old with acute lymphoblastic leukemia, due to receive a stem cell transplant. This CDR3 reads CASSPRDTGFEAFF. The CDR3 bases are TGTGCCAGCAGCCCTCGGGACACCGGCTTTGAAGCTTTCTTT.